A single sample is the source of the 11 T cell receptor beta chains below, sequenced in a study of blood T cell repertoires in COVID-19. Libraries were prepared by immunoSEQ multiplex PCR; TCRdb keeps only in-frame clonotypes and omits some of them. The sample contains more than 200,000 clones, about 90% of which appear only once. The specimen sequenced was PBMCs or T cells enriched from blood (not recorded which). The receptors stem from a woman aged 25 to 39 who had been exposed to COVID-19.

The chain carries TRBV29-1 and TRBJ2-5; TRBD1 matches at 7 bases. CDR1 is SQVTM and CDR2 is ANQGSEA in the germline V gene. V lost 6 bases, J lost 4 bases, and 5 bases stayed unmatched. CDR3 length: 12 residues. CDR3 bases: TGCAGCGTCGAACAGGGGCCAGAGACCCAGTACTTC. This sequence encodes CSVEQGPETQYF. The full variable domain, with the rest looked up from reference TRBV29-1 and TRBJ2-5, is SAVISQKPSRDICQRGTSLTIQCQVDSQVTMMFWYRQQPGQSLTLIATANQGSEATYESGFVIDKFPISRPNLTFSTLTVSNMSPEDSSIYLCSVEQGPETQYFGPGTRLLVL.

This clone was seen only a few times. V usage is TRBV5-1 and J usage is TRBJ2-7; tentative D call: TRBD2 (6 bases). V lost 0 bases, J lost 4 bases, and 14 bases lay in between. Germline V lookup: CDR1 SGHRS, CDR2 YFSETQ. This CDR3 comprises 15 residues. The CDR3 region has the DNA TGCGCCAGCAGCTTGGGCGGGATAGGCAATTACGAGCAGTACTTC. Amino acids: CASSLGGIGNYEQYF.

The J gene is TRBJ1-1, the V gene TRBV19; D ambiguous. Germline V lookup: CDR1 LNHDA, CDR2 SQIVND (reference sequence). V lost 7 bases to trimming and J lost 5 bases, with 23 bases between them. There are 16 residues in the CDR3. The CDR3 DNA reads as TGTGCCAGTAAATTCAGTAGGAACCCGTTGGAGACTGAAGCTTTCTTT. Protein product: CASKFSRNPLETEAFF. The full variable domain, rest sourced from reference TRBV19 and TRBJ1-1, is DGGITQSPKYLFRKEGQNVTLSCEQNLNHDAMYWYRQDPGQGLRLIYYSQIVNDFQKGDIAEGYSVSREKKESFPLTVTSAQKNPTAFYLCASKFSRNPLETEAFFGQGTRLTVV.

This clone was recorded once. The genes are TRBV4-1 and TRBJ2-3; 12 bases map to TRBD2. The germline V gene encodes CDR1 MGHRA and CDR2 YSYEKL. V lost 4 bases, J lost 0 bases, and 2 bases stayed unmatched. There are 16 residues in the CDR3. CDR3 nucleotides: TGCGCCAGCAGCCCGACTAGCGGGAGAAGCACAGATACGCAGTATTTT. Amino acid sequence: CASSPTSGRSTDTQYF.

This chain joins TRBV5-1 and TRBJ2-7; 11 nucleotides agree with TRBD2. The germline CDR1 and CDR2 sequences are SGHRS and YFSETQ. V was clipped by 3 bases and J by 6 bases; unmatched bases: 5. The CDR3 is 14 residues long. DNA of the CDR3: TGCGCCAGCAGCTGGACCGGGACTAGCGGCGAGCAGTACTTC. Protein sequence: CASSWTGTSGEQYF.

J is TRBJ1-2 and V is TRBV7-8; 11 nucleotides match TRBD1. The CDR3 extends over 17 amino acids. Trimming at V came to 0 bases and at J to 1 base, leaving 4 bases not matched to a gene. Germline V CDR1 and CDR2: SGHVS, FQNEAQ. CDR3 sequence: CASSLAGQGANNYGYTF. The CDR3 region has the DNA TGTGCCAGCAGCTTAGCAGGACAGGGGGCTAATAACTATGGCTACACCTTC. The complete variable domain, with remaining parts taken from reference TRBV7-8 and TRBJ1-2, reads GAGVSQSPRYKVAKRGQDVALRCDPISGHVSLFWYQQALGQGPEFLTYFQNEAQLDKSGLPSDRFFAERPEGSVSTLKIQRTQQEDSAVYLCASSLAGQGANNYGYTFGSGTRLTVV.

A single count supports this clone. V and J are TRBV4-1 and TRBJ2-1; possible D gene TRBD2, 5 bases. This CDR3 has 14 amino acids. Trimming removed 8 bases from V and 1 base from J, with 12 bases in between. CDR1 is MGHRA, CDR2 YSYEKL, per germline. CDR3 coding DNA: TGCGCCAGCCGTCCCGGCGGGTCCTACAATGAGCAGTTCTTC. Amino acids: CASRPGGSYNEQFF.

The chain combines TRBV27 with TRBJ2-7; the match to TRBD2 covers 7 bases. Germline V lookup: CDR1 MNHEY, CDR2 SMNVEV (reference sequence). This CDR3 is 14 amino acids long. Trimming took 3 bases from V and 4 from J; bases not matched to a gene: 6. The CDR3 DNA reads TGTGCCAGCAGTTTTGCGGGAGAGTTTTACGAGCAGTACTTC. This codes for CASSFAGEFYEQYF.

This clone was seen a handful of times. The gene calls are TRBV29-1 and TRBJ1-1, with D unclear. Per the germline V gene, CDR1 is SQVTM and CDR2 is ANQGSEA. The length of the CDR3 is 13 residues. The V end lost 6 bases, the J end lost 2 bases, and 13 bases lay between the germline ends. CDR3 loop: CSVIRDENTEAFF. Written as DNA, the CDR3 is TGCAGCGTAATCCGGGATGAAAACACTGAAGCTTTCTTT.

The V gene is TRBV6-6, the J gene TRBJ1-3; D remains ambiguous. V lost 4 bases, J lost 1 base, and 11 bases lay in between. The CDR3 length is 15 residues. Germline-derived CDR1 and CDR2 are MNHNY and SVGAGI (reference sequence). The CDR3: CASSSPGRSGNTIYF. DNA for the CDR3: TGTGCCAGCAGTTCTCCGGGGAGGTCTGGAAACACCATATATTTT.

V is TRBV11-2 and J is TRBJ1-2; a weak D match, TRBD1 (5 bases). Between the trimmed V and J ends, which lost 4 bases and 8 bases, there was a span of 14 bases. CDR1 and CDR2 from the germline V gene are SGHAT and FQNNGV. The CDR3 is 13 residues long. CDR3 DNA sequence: TGTGCCAGCAGCTCTGCAGGGATGTTGGGCTACACCTTC. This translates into CASSSAGMLGYTF. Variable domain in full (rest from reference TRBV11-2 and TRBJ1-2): EAGVAQSPRYKIIEKRQSVAFWCNPISGHATLYWYQQILGQGPKLLIQFQNNGVVDDSQLPKDRFSAERLKGVDSTLKIQPAKLEDSAVYLCASSSAGMLGYTFGSGTRLTVV.